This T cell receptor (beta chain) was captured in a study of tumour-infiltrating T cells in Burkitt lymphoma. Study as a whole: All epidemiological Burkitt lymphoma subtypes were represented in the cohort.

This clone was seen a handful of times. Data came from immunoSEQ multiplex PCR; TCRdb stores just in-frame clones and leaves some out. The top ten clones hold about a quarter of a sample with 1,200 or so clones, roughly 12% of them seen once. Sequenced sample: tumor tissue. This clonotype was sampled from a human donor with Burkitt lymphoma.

The CDR3: CASSYSIGLTGNTIYF. CDR3 DNA: TGTGCCAGCAGTTACTCGATTGGATTAACTGGAAACACCATATATTTT. V and J are TRBV6-5 and TRBJ1-3; D is unresolved. The CDR3 has 16 residues. The ends were cut back, 0 bases at V and 2 bases at J, with 11 bases in the middle. Germline loops: CDR1 MNHEY, CDR2 SVGAGI.